The rows below give T cell receptor beta chains drawn from one sample of a study of radiation and T cells in renal cell carcinoma. Clones were read by immunoSEQ multiplex PCR, and TCRdb kept only the in-frame ones, dropping some. The sample contains about 83,000 clones, less than 90% of which appear only once. The material was blood, obtained from a patient whose treatment included radiotherapy and nephrectomy. The receptors were gathered from a woman aged 55-70 years with renal cell carcinoma. Each CDR3 is given with its conserved first and last residue. D genes are given only for firm matches. Rows may omit the clone size; those that give it use once, few, many or a size class.

TRBJ1-2 once TRBV30 TRBD1 CAWSVEDRVGYTF TGTGCCTGGAGTGTAGAGGACAGGGTCGGCTACACCTTC
TRBJ1-5 few TRBV30 TRBD1 CAWNLAGGQGNQPQHF TGTGCCTGGAACCTGGCGGGTGGACAGGGCAATCAGCCCCAGCATTTT
TRBJ1-2 - TRBV2 TRBD1 CASSPTGVNYGYTF TGTGCCAGCAGCCCGACAGGGGTTAACTATGGCTACACCTTC
TRBJ1-6 - TRBV27 - CASGDTYNSPLHF TGTGCCTCAGGGGACACCTATAATTCACCCCTCCACTTT
TRBJ1-1 - TRBV7-9 - CASSSSWGMNTEAFF TGTGCCAGCAGCTCCTCGTGGGGGATGAACACTGAAGCTTTCTTT
TRBJ1-2 once TRBV6-6 - CASSSQRGAYGYTF TGTGCCAGCAGTTCCCAAAGGGGCGCCTATGGCTACACCTTC
TRBJ1-1 few TRBV5-4 - CASSFDGNTEAFF TGTGCCAGCAGCTTCGACGGGAACACTGAAGCTTTCTTT
TRBJ2-3 - TRBV7-2 - CASSPGVLTDTQYF TGTGCCAGCAGCCCGGGCGTCCTGACAGATACGCAGTATTTT
TRBJ1-1 few TRBV27 - CASSLTGATEAFF TGTGCCAGCAGTTTAACGGGTGCCACTGAAGCTTTCTTT
TRBJ2-7 - TRBV4-1 TRBD2 CASSQGGGLSNSYEQYF TGCGCCAGCAGCCAAGGGGGGGGACTATCTAACTCCTACGAGCAGTACTTC
TRBJ2-2 - TRBV5-4 - CASSPGPVRTGELFF TGTGCCAGCAGCCCGGGACCTGTGAGGACCGGGGAGCTGTTTTTT
TRBJ1-4 - TRBV7-9 - CASSRKGGDNEKLFF TGTGCCAGCAGCCGGAAGGGGGGGGATAATGAAAAACTGTTTTTT
TRBJ2-2 - TRBV11-3 TRBD1 CASSPRTGLNTGELFF TGTGCCAGCAGCCCTCGGACAGGACTCAACACCGGGGAGCTGTTTTTT
TRBJ1-1 few TRBV6-1 - CASSKTGLNTEAFF TGTGCCAGCAGTAAGACAGGTCTGAACACTGAAGCTTTCTTT
TRBJ2-7 - TRBV4-1 - CASSQEVGEQYF TGCGCCAGCAGCCAAGAAGTAGGAGAGCAGTACTTC
TRBJ2-5 - TRBV27 - CASSRPGVQETQYF TGTGCCAGCAGTAGACCGGGAGTCCAAGAGACCCAGTACTTC
TRBJ1-4 - TRBV4-2 - CASSQVQATNEKLFF TGTGCCAGCAGCCAAGTCCAGGCAACTAATGAAAAACTGTTTTTT
TRBJ1-2 - TRBV15 - CATSRDLADLYGYTF TGTGCCACCAGCAGAGATCTGGCAGACCTCTATGGCTACACCTTC
TRBJ2-3 - TRBV19 TRBD1 CASSIGTGSTDTQYF TGTGCCAGTAGTATAGGGACAGGGAGCACAGATACGCAGTATTTT
TRBJ2-7 - TRBV5-1 TRBD1 CASSSGPGQGTGEQYF TGCGCCAGCAGCTCGGGACCGGGACAGGGGACAGGCGAGCAGTACTTC
TRBJ2-3 once TRBV28 - CASSPPGLRTDTQYF TGTGCCAGCAGTCCCCCGGGACTCCGCACAGATACGCAGTATTTT
TRBJ2-7 - TRBV28 TRBD1 CASSKPTGMRFEQYF TGTGCCAGCAGTAAACCGACAGGGATGCGGTTCGAGCAGTACTTC
TRBJ2-3 - TRBV5-1 - CASSLAGTRGDTQYF TGCGCCAGCAGCTTGGCGGGGACCCGGGGGGATACGCAGTATTTT
TRBJ2-7 - TRBV7-2 TRBD2 CASSLGLASPYEQYF TGTGCCAGCAGCTTGGGACTAGCTTCCCCCTACGAGCAGTACTTC
TRBJ1-2 - TRBV6-5 TRBD1 CASRGEGALGYTF TGTGCCAGCAGGGGGGAGGGGGCGCTTGGCTACACCTTC
TRBJ2-7 - TRBV29-1 TRBD2 CSVEVAGEGSYEQYF TGCAGCGTTGAAGTAGCGGGAGAAGGGTCCTACGAGCAGTACTTC
TRBJ2-3 - TRBV28 - CASSDLDTQYF TGTGCCAGCTCGGACTTGGATACGCAGTATTTT
TRBJ1-1 - TRBV27 - CASSLSVGTEAFF TGTGCCAGCAGTTTATCGGTAGGGACTGAAGCTTTCTTT
TRBJ2-7 - TRBV11-2 - CASSHQGTRTYEQYF TGTGCCAGCAGCCACCAGGGGACTCGAACCTACGAGCAGTACTTC
TRBJ2-3 - TRBV6-6 - CASSYSNRRSQDTQYF TGTGCCAGCAGTTACTCGAACAGGCGATCACAAGATACGCAGTATTTT
TRBJ1-2 - TRBV5-8 - CASSPGQLFYGYTF TGTGCCAGCAGCCCCGGACAGCTGTTCTATGGCTACACCTTC
TRBJ2-1 once TRBV29-1 - CSVDPQGSGNEQFF TGCAGCGTGGACCCACAGGGAAGTGGGAATGAGCAGTTCTTC
TRBJ2-2 - TRBV5-8 TRBD1 CASSSRGRRGTGELFF TGTGCCAGCAGCTCAAGGGGGCGCCGGGGCACCGGGGAGCTGTTTTTT
TRBJ1-3 - TRBV6-5 - CASSPVGGGNTIYF TGTGCCAGCAGCCCGGTAGGGGGTGGAAACACCATATATTTT
TRBJ1-1 few TRBV7-9 TRBD1 CASSSPGQPEAFF TGTGCCAGCAGCTCCCCGGGACAGCCTGAAGCTTTCTTT
TRBJ2-2 few TRBV27 - CASSLLGRNTGELFF TGTGCCAGCAGTTTATTAGGTCGAAACACCGGGGAGCTGTTTTTT